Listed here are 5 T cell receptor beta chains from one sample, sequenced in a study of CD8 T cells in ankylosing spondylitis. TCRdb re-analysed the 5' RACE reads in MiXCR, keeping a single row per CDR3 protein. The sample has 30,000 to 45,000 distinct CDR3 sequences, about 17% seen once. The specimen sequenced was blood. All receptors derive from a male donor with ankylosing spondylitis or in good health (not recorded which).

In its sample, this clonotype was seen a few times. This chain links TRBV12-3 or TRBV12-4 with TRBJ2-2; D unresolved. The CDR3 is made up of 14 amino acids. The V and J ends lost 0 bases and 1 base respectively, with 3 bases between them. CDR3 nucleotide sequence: TGTGCCAGCAGTTTAGCTCTGAACACCGGGGAGCTGTTTTTT. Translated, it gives CASSLALNTGELFF.

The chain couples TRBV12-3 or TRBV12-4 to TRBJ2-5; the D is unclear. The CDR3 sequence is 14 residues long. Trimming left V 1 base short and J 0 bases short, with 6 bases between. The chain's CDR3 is CASSLGHYQETQYF. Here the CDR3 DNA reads TGTGCCAGCAGTTTAGGCCACTACCAAGAGACCCAGTACTTC.

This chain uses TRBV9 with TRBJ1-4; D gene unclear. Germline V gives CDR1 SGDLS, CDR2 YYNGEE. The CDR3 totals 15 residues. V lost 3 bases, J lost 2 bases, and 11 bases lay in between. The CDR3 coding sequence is TGTGCCAGCAGCGGAGGCAGGACCACTAATGAAAAACTGTTTTTT. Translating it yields CASSGGRTTNEKLFF.

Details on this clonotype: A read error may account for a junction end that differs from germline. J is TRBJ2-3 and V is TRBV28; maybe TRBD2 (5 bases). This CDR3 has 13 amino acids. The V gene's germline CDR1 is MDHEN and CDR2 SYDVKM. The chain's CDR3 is CASSVPLGDTQYF. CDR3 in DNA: TGTGCCAGCAGCGTGCCCCTCGGGGATACGCAGTACTTT.

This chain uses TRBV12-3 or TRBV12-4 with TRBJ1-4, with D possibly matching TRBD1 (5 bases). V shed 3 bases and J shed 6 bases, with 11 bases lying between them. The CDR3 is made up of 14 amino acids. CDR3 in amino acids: CASSFGGLDEKLFF. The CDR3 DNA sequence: TGTGCCAGCAGTTTCGGGGGACTGGATGAAAAACTGTTTTTT.